This passage covers 23 T cell receptor beta chains from one sample sequenced in a study of CD8+CD57+ T cells in acquired aplastic anemia. Investigators profiled TCR beta VDJ and CDR3 from genomic DNA template. TCRdb ran MiXCR on the reads and lists one entry per CDR3 protein. The sample consists of around 200,000 distinct CDR3 sequences, approximately 48% of them appearing once. Patients included in sequencing had previously demonstrated CD8+CD57+ cell expansion by flow cytometry. Source material: sorted CD4+, CD8+, or CD8+CD57+ T cells (not recorded which) from PBMCs. The receptors stem from a human donor with aplastic anemia.

The chain carries TRBV29-1 and TRBJ2-1, with D possibly matching TRBD2 (5 bases). CDR3 length: 13 amino acids. The V gene's germline CDR1 is SQVTM and CDR2 ANQGSEA. V was trimmed by 3 bases and J by 3 bases, leaving 9 bases between them. In DNA, the CDR3 is TGCAGCGTTGATTCGGGATACTACAATGAGCAGTTCTTC. Translated, it gives CSVDSGYYNEQFF.

The CDR3 DNA is TGCGCCAGCAGCCAAATGGGGGGGCGTGAATCACCCCTCCACTTT. Translation gives CASSQMGGRESPLHF. The chain uses TRBV4-3 and TRBJ1-6; a weak D match, TRBD1 (6 bases). The CDR3 loop spans 15 amino acids. Germline CDR1 reads LGHNA; CDR2 reads YSLEER. The ends were cut back, 2 bases at V and 10 bases at J, with 15 bases in the middle.

The chain links TRBV20-1 to TRBJ2-5, with TRBD1 matching 7 bases. With 3 bases clipped from V and 2 bases from J, the junction kept 6 bases outside the gene matches. The CDR3 runs to 14 residues. CDR1 DFQATT and CDR2 SNEGSKA come from the germline V gene (reference sequence). This CDR3 reads CSARTGQSQETQYF. In DNA, the CDR3 is TGCAGTGCTAGGACGGGACAGTCTCAAGAGACCCAGTACTTC.

This chain connects TRBV7-8 to TRBJ2-7, with D perhaps matching TRBD1 (6 bases). The V gene's germline CDR1 is SGHVS and CDR2 FQNEAQ. V lost 6 bases and J 8 bases, leaving 17 bases between the germline ends. This CDR3 has 13 residues. The CDR3 sequence is CASSYPSGGQQYF. CDR3 bases: TGTGCCAGCAGTTACCCAAGTGGGGGCCAGCAGTACTTC.

The V and J genes are TRBV20-1 and TRBJ2-7, with a weak D call TRBD1 (6 bases). The CDR3 sequence is 14 residues long. CDR1 and CDR2 (germline): DFQATT, SNEGSKA (reference sequence). CDR3 nucleotide sequence: TGCAGCTCACCCCAGGGGCGGTTATCCTACGAGCAGTACTTC. Translating it yields CSSPQGRLSYEQYF.

With regard to this clonotype: This may stem from a read error, because a much larger clone lies one nucleotide away. The V gene is TRBV11-2, the J gene TRBJ1-2; the D is unclear. V was clipped by 3 bases and J by 6 bases, with 11 bases between them. CDR1 and CDR2 (germline): SGHAT, FQNNGV. The CDR3 sequence is 13 residues long. The CDR3 is CASSFPGDHGYTF. Here the CDR3 DNA reads TGTGCCAGCAGCTTCCCCGGAGACCATGGCTACACCTTC.

Details on this clonotype: A much larger clone differs by one base, so this may be a read error. CDR3 protein: CASSTGLAYGQYF. As DNA, the CDR3 is TGTGCCAGCTCAACGGGACTAGCGTACGGGCAGTACTTC. The V gene is TRBV18, the J gene TRBJ2-7; 10 bases map to TRBD2. The CDR3 consists of 13 residues. CDR1 is KGHSH and CDR2 is LQKENI in the germline V gene.

This chain joins TRBV24-1 and TRBJ2-1; 12 positions agree with TRBD2. V was clipped by 8 bases and J by 6 bases; unmatched bases: 4. This CDR3 is built from 14 residues. The V gene's germline CDR1 is KGHDR and CDR2 SFDVKD. This chain's CDR3 is CATMTSGRSNEQFF. In nucleotides, the CDR3 is TGTGCCACCATGACTAGCGGGAGATCCAATGAGCAGTTCTTC.

V usage is TRBV5-1 and J usage is TRBJ2-3; D perhaps matches TRBD1 (5 bases). The germline V gene has CDR1 SGHRS and CDR2 YFSETQ. Trimming took 4 bases from V and 4 from J, leaving 10 bases between them. The CDR3 has 13 amino acids. The CDR3 nucleotides are TGCGCCAGCAGCGTGGGGCGAGCAGATACGCAGTATTTT. Its translation is CASSVGRADTQYF. The whole variable domain, remainder taken from reference TRBV5-1 and TRBJ2-3, is KAGVTQTPRYLIKTRGQQVTLSCSPISGHRSVSWYQQTPGQGLQFLFEYFSETQRNKGNFPGRFSGRQFSNSRSEMNVSTLELGDSALYLCASSVGRADTQYFGPGTRLTVL.

This clonotype was observed many times. V and J are TRBV3-1 and TRBJ2-3; 12 nucleotides line up with TRBD2. Germline CDR1 and CDR2: LGHDT and YNNKEL (reference sequence). This CDR3 region has 16 residues. V lost 2 bases, J lost 0 bases, and 0 bases stayed unmatched. The CDR3 reads CASSQLAGGSTDTQYF. CDR3 nucleotide sequence: TGTGCCAGCAGCCAACTAGCGGGAGGGAGCACAGATACGCAGTATTTT.

This rearrangement joins TRBV9 to TRBJ1-6; D unresolved. Germline V gives CDR1 SGDLS, CDR2 YYNGEE. V was pared by 1 base and J by 5 bases, with 13 bases between. The CDR3 length is 16 residues. The CDR3 DNA sequence: TGTGCCAGCAGCGTAATGGCTTTTCCGGATAATTCACCCCTCCACTTT. Protein sequence: CASSVMAFPDNSPLHF.

On this clonotype: The junction differs from germline at one of its ends, possibly a read error. The chain couples TRBV7-3 to TRBJ1-1, with D unclear. Germline V lookup: CDR1 SGHTA, CDR2 FQGTGA. This CDR3 spans 15 amino acids. The CDR3 protein is CASSLSGGPNTEAFF. The CDR3 DNA is TGCGCCAGCAGCTTAAGCGGAGGACCGAACACTGAAGCTTTCTTT.

This clonotype was seen at least ten times. The chain joins TRBV20-1 to TRBJ1-2; D may be TRBD1 (6 bases). CDR3 length: 13 residues. Trimming pared 6 bases from V and 9 bases from J, leaving 20 bases between. The germline V gene encodes CDR1 DFQATT and CDR2 SNEGSKA (reference sequence). CDR3 DNA sequence: TGCAGTGCGCCGGGGGGGGCAGGGCTTAGCTACACCTTC. Encoded protein: CSAPGGAGLSYTF.

This clonotype was observed many times. CDR3 in DNA: TGTGCCAGCAGTTACCAGGGGGCAGTTGAAGCTTTCTTT. Protein: CASSYQGAVEAFF. The chain recombines TRBV6-2 or TRBV6-3 with TRBJ1-1; 8 nucleotides match TRBD1. CDR1 and CDR2 from the germline V gene are MNHEY and SVGEGT. V lost 2 bases and J lost 7; bases outside the gene matches: 3. The CDR3 spans 13 residues.

This clonotype has more than one count but fewer than ten. V and J are TRBV20-1 and TRBJ2-7; maybe TRBD1 (5 bases). This CDR3 spans 11 amino acids. Germline V gives CDR1 DFQATT, CDR2 SNEGSKA (reference sequence). V lost 7 bases and J 1 base, leaving 8 bases between the germline ends. This chain's CDR3 is CSVGASYEQYF. The CDR3 coding sequence is TGCAGTGTAGGGGCTTCCTACGAGCAGTACTTC.

In this sample, this clonotype turned up many times. V usage is TRBV5-1 and J usage is TRBJ2-1, with 7 bases fitting TRBD1. J lost 8 bases, V lost 2 bases, and 4 bases had no gene match. Germline CDR1 SGHRS, CDR2 YFSETQ. There are 13 residues in the CDR3. CDR3 region: CASSLQGRDEQFF. CDR3 DNA sequence: TGCGCCAGCAGCTTACAGGGGCGGGATGAGCAGTTCTTC.

The genes are TRBV20-1 and TRBJ1-1, with no clear D. The CDR3 runs to 12 residues. Trimming removed 0 bases at V and 3 bases at J, with 5 bases between. Germline CDR1 DFQATT, CDR2 SNEGSKA (reference sequence). CDR3 protein: CSARESDTEAFF. The CDR3 DNA reads as TGCAGTGCTAGAGAGAGCGACACTGAAGCTTTCTTT.

The chain combines TRBV9 with TRBJ2-2, with D hard to call. Germline V CDR1 and CDR2: SGDLS, YYNGEE. V lost 1 base and J lost 4, with 5 bases in between. The CDR3 has 13 residues. As DNA, the CDR3 is TGTGCCAGCAGCGTATATGGCACCGGGGAGCTGTTTTTT. Its protein product is CASSVYGTGELFF.

About this clonotype: Since a much larger clone is just one base distant, this may be a read error. In this CDR3 the conserved last residue, phenylalanine or tryptophan, is missing, so a read error is likely. V usage is TRBV6-1 and J usage is TRBJ1-1; 8 nucleotides agree with TRBD1. Germline trimming cut 6 bases from V and 4 bases from J; bases unmatched to any gene: 7. Germline assignment: CDR1 MNHNS and CDR2 SASEGT. This CDR3 has 14 residues. The CDR3 DNA reads as TGTGCCAGCAGGATAGACAGGGGATCCACTGAAGCTTTCCTT. Its translation is CASRIDRGSTEAFL.

Points on this clonotype: The junction departs from germline at one end; a sequencing error may be responsible. This chain links TRBV25-1 with TRBJ2-1, with 11 bases fitting TRBD2. Germline V gene sequence: CDR1 MGHDK, CDR2 SYGVNS. The CDR3 loop spans 16 amino acids. CDR3 DNA: TGTGCCAGCAGTGATCCGGGACTAGCGGCCTATAATGAGCAGTTCTTC. Translation gives CASSDPGLAAYNEQFF.

As concerns this clonotype: No conserved phenylalanine or tryptophan is present at the end of the CDR3, so a read error is the likely explanation. The chain couples TRBV15 to TRBJ2-7; 8 bases align to TRBD1. From germline, CDR1 is LNHNV and CDR2 YYDKDF (reference sequence). The trim removed 1 base at V and 3 bases at J, leaving 5 bases unmatched. The CDR3 is 15 residues long. The CDR3: CATSRGGGTGYEQYL. The CDR3 nucleotides are TGTGCCACCAGCAGAGGGGGCGGGACAGGCTACGAGCAGTACCTC.

About this clonotype: Germline and junction disagree at one end, which may indicate a read error. The chain is built from TRBV7-7 and TRBJ2-3; D is unclear. The CDR3 extends over 13 amino acids. Per the germline V gene, CDR1 is SSHAT and CDR2 is FNYEAQ (reference sequence). CDR3 in DNA: TGTGCTAGCAGCTCCGACGTCACAGATACGCAGTATTTT. It is translated as CASSSDVTDTQYF. The complete variable domain, with remaining parts taken from reference TRBV7-7 and TRBJ2-3, reads GAGVSQSPRYKVTKRGQDVTLRCDPISSHATLYWYQQALGQGPEFLTYFNYEAQPDKSGLPSDRFSAERPEGSISTLTIQRTEQRDSAMYRCASSSDVTDTQYFGPGTRLTVL.

This clonotype was seen a few times. The chain couples TRBV24-1 to TRBJ1-2; 9 positions match TRBD1. CDR3 size: 14 residues. Germline CDR1 is KGHDR and CDR2 is SFDVKD. V was pared by 6 bases and J by 2 bases, with 3 bases of the junction left unmatched. The CDR3: CATSLTGGNYGYTF. The CDR3 bases are TGTGCCACCAGTCTAACAGGGGGCAACTATGGCTACACCTTC.